The T cell receptor beta chain under discussion was sequenced for a study of shared clonotypes between healthy human individuals. Germline V gene lookup returns CDR1 SGHTA and CDR2 FQGNSA. The CDR3 runs to 13 residues. V was pared by 3 bases and J by 7 bases, with 9 bases between. Of note for this clone: Its antigen is not identified.

Study-wide findings and caveats: The diversity represented, both genetic and in exposure history, was limited by few donors.

At deep level, the assay was performed. Genomic DNA of every subset was divided equally among multiple immunoSEQ plates. Only in-frame clones appear in the TCRdb table, and some are missing; sequencing was by immunoSEQ multiplex PCR. This table has approximately 2.5 million clones, approximately 94% appearing once. The authors divided CD4+ cells into CD45RA+ naive and CD45RA-negative memory subsets. The clonotype was recovered from a man aged 18-30 years in good health. Some clones in this sample may be carry-over from other donors' samples. Sequenced: naive CD4+ T cells from PBMCs. Subset in this sample: CD45RA+ positively selected. The chain uses TRBV7-2 and TRBJ2-2; D unresolved. The CDR3 DNA follows: TGTGCCAGCAGCTTCAACAGAGTCGGGGAGCTGTTTTTT. Protein sequence: CASSFNRVGELFF.